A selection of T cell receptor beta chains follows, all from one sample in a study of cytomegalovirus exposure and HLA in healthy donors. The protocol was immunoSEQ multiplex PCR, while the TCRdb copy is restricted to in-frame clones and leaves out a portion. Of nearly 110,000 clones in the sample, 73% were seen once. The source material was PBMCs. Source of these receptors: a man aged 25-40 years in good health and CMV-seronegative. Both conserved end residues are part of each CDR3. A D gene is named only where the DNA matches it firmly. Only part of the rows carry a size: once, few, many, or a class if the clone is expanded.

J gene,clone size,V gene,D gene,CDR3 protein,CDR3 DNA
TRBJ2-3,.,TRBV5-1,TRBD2,CASRPGLARPGADTQYF,TGCGCCAGCAGACCGGGACTAGCGCGCCCCGGGGCCGATACGCAGTATTTT
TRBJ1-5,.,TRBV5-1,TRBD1,CASSLGQGTQPQHF,TGCGCCAGCAGCTTGGGACAGGGGACTCAGCCCCAGCATTTT
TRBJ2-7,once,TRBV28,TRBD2,CASSGGKQYF,TGTGCCAGCAGCGGGGGGAAGCAGTACTTC
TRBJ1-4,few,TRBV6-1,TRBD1,CASKITGGGGEKLFF,TGTGCCAGCAAAATTACAGGGGGAGGCGGTGAAAAACTGTTTTTT
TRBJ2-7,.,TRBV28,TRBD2,CASRTSGSSYEQYF,TGTGCCAGCAGGACTAGCGGTTCTTCCTACGAGCAGTACTTC
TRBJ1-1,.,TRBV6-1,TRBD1,CASSDIRTGGTAEAFF,TGTGCCAGCAGTGATATTAGGACAGGGGGGACGGCTGAAGCTTTCTTT
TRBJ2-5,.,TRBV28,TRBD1,CASSSDRVMETQYF,TGTGCCAGCAGTTCTGACAGGGTTATGGAGACCCAGTACTTC
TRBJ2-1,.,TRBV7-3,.,CASSLTGARRSYNEQFF,TGTGCCAGCAGCTTAACGGGGGCGCGACGCTCCTACAATGAGCAGTTCTTC
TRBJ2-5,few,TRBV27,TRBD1,CASSLTGTGELGTQYF,TGTGCCAGCAGCCTTACTGGGACAGGGGAGTTGGGGACCCAGTACTTC
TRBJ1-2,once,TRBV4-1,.,CASSQLGGAPHYGYTF,TGCGCCAGCAGCCAATTGGGGGGGGCTCCGCACTATGGCTACACCTTC
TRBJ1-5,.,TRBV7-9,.,CSSSLEHNQPQHF,TGTTCCAGCAGCTTAGAACACAATCAGCCCCAGCATTTT
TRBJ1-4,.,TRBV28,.,CASSFWTEKNEKLFF,TGTGCCAGCAGTTTTTGGACAGAGAAAAATGAAAAACTGTTTTTT
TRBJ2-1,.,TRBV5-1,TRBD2,CASSPGLAGEYNEQFF,TGCGCCAGCAGCCCAGGACTAGCGGGGGAGTACAATGAGCAGTTCTTC
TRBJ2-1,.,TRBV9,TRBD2,CASSVGASGIYNEQFF,TGTGCCAGCAGCGTAGGCGCTAGCGGGATCTACAATGAGCAGTTCTTC
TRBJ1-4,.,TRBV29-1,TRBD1,CSVIQGTTNEKLFF,TGCAGCGTTATACAGGGGACAACTAATGAAAAACTGTTTTTT
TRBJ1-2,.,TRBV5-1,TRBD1,CASSPWTGLLGTF,TGCGCCAGCAGCCCTTGGACAGGGTTATTAGGAACCTTC
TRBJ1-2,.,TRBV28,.,CASSSGRGLVYGYTF,TGTGCCAGCAGTTCAGGGCGGGGGCTCGTCTATGGCTACACCTTC
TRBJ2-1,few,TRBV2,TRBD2,CASSYRRGGQNEQFF,TGTGCCAGCAGTTATAGGCGGGGGGGCCAAAATGAGCAGTTCTTC
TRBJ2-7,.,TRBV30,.,CASRGGVGSYEQYF,TGTGCCTCACGTGGCGGGGTGGGATCCTACGAGCAGTACTTC
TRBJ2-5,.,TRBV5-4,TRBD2,CASSFGAGGKQETQYF,TGTGCCAGCAGCTTCGGCGCGGGGGGCAAGCAAGAGACCCAGTACTTC
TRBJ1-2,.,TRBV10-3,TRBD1,CAAQAAQGAYGYTF,TGTGCCGCGCAGGCCGCACAGGGGGCCTATGGCTACACCTTC
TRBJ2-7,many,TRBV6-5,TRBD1,CASSAGTGNYEQYF,TGTGCCAGCAGCGCCGGGACAGGGAACTACGAGCAGTACTTC
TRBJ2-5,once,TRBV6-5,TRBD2,CASSRGGPGETRYF,TGTGCCAGCAGTCGCGGGGGGCCGGGAGAGACCCGGTACTTC
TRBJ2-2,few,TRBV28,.,CASSLINTGELFF,TGTGCCAGCAGCCTTATTAACACCGGGGAGCTGTTTTTT
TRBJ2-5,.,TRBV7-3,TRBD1,CASSLTGGLETQYF,TGTGCCAGCAGCTTAACAGGGGGCCTGGAGACCCAGTACTTC
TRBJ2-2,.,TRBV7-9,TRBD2,CASSLEAGINTGELFF,TGTGCCAGCAGCTTAGAAGCGGGAATTAACACCGGGGAGCTGTTTTTT